The rows below give T cell receptor beta chains drawn from one sample of a study of Ad26.COV2.S vaccination and SARS-CoV-2 variants. TCRdb's copy holds only in-frame clones and misses some; the assay was immunoSEQ multiplex PCR. The repertoire has a few hundred thousand clones, approximately 90% of them found once; the top ten carry about 3.6%. The sequences come from peripheral blood, collected in a trial of Ad26.COV2.S vaccine versus placebo. Receptors were obtained from a person aged 18-65 years who received the Ad26.COV2.S COVID-19 vaccine or a placebo. CDR3s include the opening cysteine and the closing phenylalanine or tryptophan. The D gene is left open where the match is weak. Rows may omit the clone size; those that give it use once, few, many or a size class.

v_gene: TRBV5-4; d_gene: TRBD1; abundance: NA; j_gene: TRBJ2-5; CDR3nt: TGTGCCAGCACCCTAAACCGGGACAGCCAAGAGACCCAGTACTTC; CDR3aa: CASTLNRDSQETQYF
v_gene: TRBV18; d_gene: NA; abundance: NA; j_gene: TRBJ1-5; CDR3nt: TGTGCCAGCTCAGCCCACCAGCAGCCCCAGCATTTT; CDR3aa: CASSAHQQPQHF
v_gene: TRBV6-6; d_gene: NA; abundance: NA; j_gene: TRBJ2-4; CDR3nt: TGTGCCAGCACCCCTTCTGGCCGGGGAGCCAAAAACATTCAGTACTTC; CDR3aa: CASTPSGRGAKNIQYF
v_gene: TRBV27; d_gene: NA; abundance: NA; j_gene: TRBJ2-2; CDR3nt: TGTGCCAGCAAAACGAACACCGGGGAGCTGTTTTTT; CDR3aa: CASKTNTGELFF
v_gene: TRBV5-8; d_gene: TRBD1; abundance: NA; j_gene: TRBJ1-2; CDR3nt: TGTGCCAGCAGCTTCCGCCAGGGGGTTTCTCTTGGCTACACCTTC; CDR3aa: CASSFRQGVSLGYTF
v_gene: TRBV30; d_gene: NA; abundance: once; j_gene: TRBJ2-7; CDR3nt: TGTGCCTGGAGATTATCGGGGTCTTACGAGCAGTACTTC; CDR3aa: CAWRLSGSYEQYF
v_gene: TRBV15; d_gene: NA; abundance: NA; j_gene: TRBJ2-5; CDR3nt: TGTGCCACCAGCAGAGATCCAGGGAGAGAGACCCAGTACTTC; CDR3aa: CATSRDPGRETQYF
v_gene: TRBV11-1; d_gene: NA; abundance: NA; j_gene: TRBJ1-2; CDR3nt: TGTGCCAGCAGCTTAGCGTGGGGAGATGGCTACACCTTC; CDR3aa: CASSLAWGDGYTF
v_gene: TRBV19; d_gene: NA; abundance: NA; j_gene: TRBJ2-7; CDR3nt: TGTGCCAGTAGCCAGGGATTTCTTGGCGAATACGAGCAGTACTTC; CDR3aa: CASSQGFLGEYEQYF
v_gene: TRBV20-1; d_gene: NA; abundance: NA; j_gene: TRBJ2-7; CDR3nt: TGCAGTGGCGCGGTGCGCGAGCAGTACTTC; CDR3aa: CSGAVREQYF
v_gene: TRBV28; d_gene: TRBD1; abundance: few; j_gene: TRBJ1-2; CDR3nt: TGTGCCAGCAGTTTTGGTTGGACAGGGAACCTTGGCTACACCTTC; CDR3aa: CASSFGWTGNLGYTF
v_gene: TRBV30; d_gene: TRBD1; abundance: NA; j_gene: TRBJ1-1; CDR3nt: TGTGCCTGGAGTCGGCAGGGGGTCGCTGAAGCTTTCTTT; CDR3aa: CAWSRQGVAEAFF
v_gene: TRBV19; d_gene: NA; abundance: NA; j_gene: TRBJ1-1; CDR3nt: TGTGCCAGTAGTATCACGGAATCCGGGAACACTGAAGCTTTCTTT; CDR3aa: CASSITESGNTEAFF
v_gene: TRBV28; d_gene: NA; abundance: NA; j_gene: TRBJ2-2; CDR3nt: TGTGCCAGCAGTTTGACAGGGAACACCGGGGAGCTGTTTTTT; CDR3aa: CASSLTGNTGELFF
v_gene: TRBV27; d_gene: NA; abundance: NA; j_gene: TRBJ2-1; CDR3nt: TGTGCCAGCAGCTTACTACAGGGAAACGAGCAGTTCTTC; CDR3aa: CASSLLQGNEQFF
v_gene: TRBV9; d_gene: NA; abundance: NA; j_gene: TRBJ2-1; CDR3nt: TGTGCCAGCACCCCATCTTCCGGGCCGGCAACTAATGAGCAGTTCTTC; CDR3aa: CASTPSSGPATNEQFF
v_gene: TRBV29-1; d_gene: NA; abundance: many; j_gene: TRBJ2-7; CDR3nt: TGCAGCGTTAAGGGCGCGGACGAGCAGTACTTC; CDR3aa: CSVKGADEQYF
v_gene: TRBV30; d_gene: NA; abundance: NA; j_gene: TRBJ1-1; CDR3nt: TGTGCCTGGAGTCCGAGGGGTGGGAACACTGAAGCTTTCTTT; CDR3aa: CAWSPRGGNTEAFF
v_gene: TRBV9; d_gene: TRBD1; abundance: NA; j_gene: TRBJ2-1; CDR3nt: TGTGCCAGCAGCCCACAGGGGAGAACCAACAATGAGCAGTTCTTC; CDR3aa: CASSPQGRTNNEQFF
v_gene: TRBV7-9; d_gene: TRBD2; abundance: NA; j_gene: TRBJ2-1; CDR3nt: TGTGCCGGGATACTAGCGGGGCCTTACAATGAGCAGTTCTTC; CDR3aa: CAGILAGPYNEQFF
v_gene: TRBV18; d_gene: TRBD1; abundance: NA; j_gene: TRBJ1-3; CDR3nt: TGTGCCAGCTCACCAGCCCCGACAGGGACTGGAAACACCATATATTTT; CDR3aa: CASSPAPTGTGNTIYF
v_gene: TRBV7-2; d_gene: TRBD1; abundance: NA; j_gene: TRBJ2-3; CDR3nt: TGTGCCAGCAGCCCTGCGCGAGGGACAGCGTTCACAGATACGCAGTATTTT; CDR3aa: CASSPARGTAFTDTQYF
v_gene: TRBV13; d_gene: TRBD2; abundance: NA; j_gene: TRBJ2-3; CDR3nt: TGTGCCAGCAGCACCAGACTAGCGGGCACAGATACGCAGTATTTT; CDR3aa: CASSTRLAGTDTQYF
v_gene: TRBV5-1; d_gene: NA; abundance: once; j_gene: TRBJ1-6; CDR3nt: TGCGCCAGCAGCGTTTCTCCGGGAAACGCGGAGAATTCACCCCTCCACTTT; CDR3aa: CASSVSPGNAENSPLHF
v_gene: TRBV6-5; d_gene: NA; abundance: NA; j_gene: TRBJ1-4; CDR3nt: TGTGCCAGCAGTCCCAGGAGGGGCGATGAAAAACTGTTTTTT; CDR3aa: CASSPRRGDEKLFF
v_gene: TRBV11-2; d_gene: TRBD1; abundance: NA; j_gene: TRBJ1-5; CDR3nt: TGTGCCAGCAGCCAAGGACAGGGAGGAAGTCAGCCCCAGCATTTT; CDR3aa: CASSQGQGGSQPQHF
v_gene: TRBV5-8; d_gene: NA; abundance: NA; j_gene: TRBJ1-1; CDR3nt: TGTGCCAGCAGCTTACAGAAGAACACTGAAGCTTTCTTT; CDR3aa: CASSLQKNTEAFF
v_gene: TRBV10-3; d_gene: NA; abundance: NA; j_gene: TRBJ2-5; CDR3nt: TGTGCCATCAGTGAGGTCCCGCGGGGCCAAGAGACCCAGTACTTC; CDR3aa: CAISEVPRGQETQYF
v_gene: TRBV28; d_gene: NA; abundance: NA; j_gene: TRBJ1-4; CDR3nt: TGTGCCAGCAGTACATCGGTCGTTGGGGCAGGAGCAACCTCCTTTAATGAAAAACTGTTTTTT; CDR3aa: CASSTSVVGAGATSFNEKLFF
v_gene: TRBV5-4; d_gene: TRBD1; abundance: NA; j_gene: TRBJ2-1; CDR3nt: TGTGCCAGCAGCGCGGGACAGGGCATCTACAATGAGCAGTTCTTC; CDR3aa: CASSAGQGIYNEQFF
v_gene: TRBV27; d_gene: TRBD1; abundance: NA; j_gene: TRBJ1-5; CDR3nt: TGTGCCAGCAGCGAAAACAGGGGGCGCAATCAGCCCCAGCATTTT; CDR3aa: CASSENRGRNQPQHF
v_gene: TRBV7-3; d_gene: NA; abundance: once; j_gene: TRBJ2-2; CDR3nt: TGTGCCAGCAGCTTCCAGGTTCCCGGCGAGCTGTTTTTT; CDR3aa: CASSFQVPGELFF
v_gene: TRBV9; d_gene: NA; abundance: NA; j_gene: TRBJ2-7; CDR3nt: TGTGCCAGCAGCGTTGGGTCGGCGGGGCGAACCTACGAGCAGTACTTC; CDR3aa: CASSVGSAGRTYEQYF
v_gene: TRBV20-1; d_gene: TRBD1; abundance: NA; j_gene: TRBJ1-1; CDR3nt: TGCAGTGCCTCCTCGAACAGGGGTGCTTTCTTT; CDR3aa: CSASSNRGAFF
v_gene: TRBV4-2; d_gene: TRBD1; abundance: many; j_gene: TRBJ2-7; CDR3nt: TGTGCCAGCAGCCTGGCGACAGGGGACCCTACCTACGAGCAGTACTTC; CDR3aa: CASSLATGDPTYEQYF
v_gene: TRBV4-3; d_gene: TRBD1; abundance: NA; j_gene: TRBJ2-7; CDR3nt: TGCGCCAGCAGCCAAGCGGGACAGTTTTACGAGCAGTACTTC; CDR3aa: CASSQAGQFYEQYF
v_gene: TRBV5-8; d_gene: NA; abundance: NA; j_gene: TRBJ1-5; CDR3nt: TGTGCCAGCAGCCCAGCCTTCGAGGGACCCCAGCATTTT; CDR3aa: CASSPAFEGPQHF
v_gene: TRBV19; d_gene: NA; abundance: NA; j_gene: TRBJ2-3; CDR3nt: TGTGCCAGTCGCGACAGACTCACAGATACGCAGTATTTT; CDR3aa: CASRDRLTDTQYF
v_gene: TRBV27; d_gene: NA; abundance: once; j_gene: TRBJ2-3; CDR3nt: TGTGCCAGCAGTAGGGCTAGGGACCCAGATACGCAGTATTTT; CDR3aa: CASSRARDPDTQYF
v_gene: TRBV27; d_gene: TRBD1; abundance: NA; j_gene: TRBJ2-3; CDR3nt: TGTGCCAGCAGTTCTTGGCGGACAGGGGGAACAGATACGCAGTATTTT; CDR3aa: CASSSWRTGGTDTQYF
v_gene: TRBV25-1; d_gene: TRBD1; abundance: NA; j_gene: TRBJ1-2; CDR3nt: TGTGCCAGCAGTGCCACCGGACAGGGAAACTATGGCTACACCTTC; CDR3aa: CASSATGQGNYGYTF
v_gene: TRBV18; d_gene: NA; abundance: NA; j_gene: TRBJ1-3; CDR3nt: TGTGCCAGCTCACCAGGGACGGACTCTGGAAACACCATATATTTT; CDR3aa: CASSPGTDSGNTIYF